These 23 T cell receptor beta chains originate from one sample sequenced in a study of immune heterogeneity within non-small cell lung tumors. TCR beta CDR3 amplification used multiplex PCR with 32 V and 13 J primers. TCRdb fed the multiplex PCR reads into MiXCR, producing one record per CDR3 protein. The table has under 2,500 distinct CDR3 sequences, 22% seen once. With 600 ng used per sample, the template was genomic DNA from bulk tumor. Several biopsies per primary tumor were taken during surgery, spaced as far apart as possible. Patients had untreated, newly diagnosed non-small cell lung cancer and underwent curative surgery. The specimen was lung tumor tissue. Receptor source: a woman aged 50 to 60 with non-small cell lung cancer.

By its share, this clonotype is large. The V gene is TRBV19, the J gene TRBJ2-2; 8 bases match TRBD2. This CDR3 is 15 amino acids long. V shed 7 bases, J shed 2 bases, and the junction held 6 bases outside the gene matches. Germline V gene lookup returns CDR1 LNHDA and CDR2 SQIVND (reference sequence). The CDR3 sequence: CASTPTSANTGELFF. The CDR3 DNA sequence: TGTGCCAGTACCCCGACTAGCGCAAACACCGGGGAGCTGTTTTTT.

This clonotype is categorized as medium-sized. This chain joins TRBV5-1 and TRBJ2-7, with D uncertain. Germline V gives CDR1 SGHRS, CDR2 YFSETQ. V was shortened by 0 bases and J by 4 bases, with 14 bases between the two germline ends. This CDR3 is 15 amino acids long. The CDR3 is CASSLGTELGYEQYF. The DNA of the CDR3 is TGCGCCAGCAGCTTGGGTACAGAATTAGGGTACGAGCAGTACTTC. The whole variable domain, filled in from reference TRBV5-1 and TRBJ2-7, reads KAGVTQTPRYLIKTRGQQVTLSCSPISGHRSVSWYQQTPGQGLQFLFEYFSETQRNKGNFPGRFSGRQFSNSRSEMNVSTLELGDSALYLCASSLGTELGYEQYFGPGTRLTVT.

This clonotype is termed medium-sized. The gene calls are TRBV6-2 or TRBV6-3 and TRBJ2-1; D possibly corresponds to TRBD1 (5 bases). The CDR3 runs to 15 residues. The ends were cut back, 2 bases at V and 2 bases at J, with 10 bases in the middle. Germline-derived CDR1 and CDR2 are MNHEY and SVGEGT. The CDR3 loop is CASSYRRVTYNEQFF. The CDR3 DNA reads as TGTGCCAGCAGTTACCGCAGGGTAACCTACAATGAGCAGTTCTTC.

This clonotype rates as medium-sized (0.01 to 0.1%). The chain uses TRBV6-1 and TRBJ2-1; tentatively, D is TRBD2 (6 bases). V was pared by 6 bases and J by 5 bases, with 20 bases between. Germline V gene sequence: CDR1 MNHNS, CDR2 SASEGT. The CDR3 runs 16 residues. The CDR3 reads CASRAFGMRGDNEQFF. CDR3 coding DNA: TGTGCCAGCAGAGCATTCGGTATGCGGGGAGACAATGAGCAGTTCTTC.

In its sample, this clonotype is medium-sized. This rearrangement joins TRBV2 to TRBJ2-7; 10 bases map to TRBD1. This CDR3 has 11 residues. Unmatched junction bases numbered 7, after V lost 7 bases and J lost 13 bases. The germline CDR1 and CDR2 sequences are SNHLY and FYNNEI. The CDR3 sequence: CASTFDRGPYF. CDR3 sequence (DNA): TGTGCCAGCACCTTCGACAGGGGGCCTTACTTC.

This clonotype rates as medium-sized. The V gene is TRBV20-1, the J gene TRBJ2-1, with 9 nucleotides matching TRBD1. Trimming cost V 1 base and J 1 base; bases outside gene matches: 5. The CDR3 length is 16 residues. Germline V gene lookup returns CDR1 DFQATT and CDR2 SNEGSKA (reference sequence). The CDR3 protein is CSARARTGVSYNEQFF. CDR3 DNA: TGCAGTGCTAGAGCGAGGACAGGGGTTTCCTACAATGAGCAGTTCTTC.

This clonotype is large (0.1 to 1%) in the sample. The chain links TRBV30 to TRBJ1-5; TRBD1 is a possible D gene (6 bases). The CDR3 length is 15 residues. Germline V gives CDR1 GTSNPN, CDR2 SVGIG (reference sequence). V was clipped by 0 bases and J by 4 bases, with 13 bases between them. CDR3 protein: CAWSVGTFLNQPQHF. The CDR3 nucleotides read TGTGCCTGGAGTGTAGGGACATTCCTTAATCAGCCCCAGCATTTT.

This clonotype is medium-sized within its sample. This chain connects TRBV20-1 to TRBJ2-7; D ambiguous. This CDR3 contains 12 residues. V was cut by 3 bases and J by 0 bases, with 6 bases left in between. The germline gives CDR1 DFQATT, CDR2 SNEGSKA (reference sequence). The CDR3 nucleotides are TGCAGTGCTAGCGGTATCTCCTACGAGCAGTACTTC. Translated: CSASGISYEQYF.

The V and J genes are TRBV7-9 and TRBJ2-7, with D hard to call. V was shortened by 1 base and J by 2 bases, with 9 bases between the two germline ends. The germline V gene encodes CDR1 SEHNR and CDR2 FQNEAQ (reference sequence). This CDR3 spans 14 amino acids. The DNA for the CDR3 is TGTGCCAGCAGCTTAGTTGGTCCGGCCTACGAGCAGTACTTC. Protein sequence: CASSLVGPAYEQYF.

This clonotype is medium-sized. V gene TRBV3-1 combines with J gene TRBJ2-7, with D unclear. This CDR3 is 15 amino acids long. Germline CDR1 is LGHDT and CDR2 is YNNKEL (reference sequence). V was shortened by 0 bases and J by 0 bases, with 9 bases between the two germline ends. CDR3 residues: CASSQEALSSYEQYF. The CDR3 region has the DNA TGTGCCAGCAGCCAAGAGGCTCTTAGCTCCTACGAGCAGTACTTC.

In this sample, this clonotype turned up a few times. Being one base from a much bigger clone, this may be a read error. A read error is likely, as this CDR3 ends without the conserved phenylalanine or tryptophan. This rearrangement joins TRBV6-2 or TRBV6-3 to TRBJ2-7; D unclear. CDR1 is MNHEY, CDR2 SVGEGT, per germline. V lost 5 bases and J 6 bases, leaving 14 bases between the germline ends. This CDR3 comprises 13 residues. The CDR3 bases are TGTGCCAGCAGTATAGCATCAGGAGTCGAGCAGTACTCC. As protein: CASSIASGVEQYS.

By share of the sample, this clonotype is medium-sized. V gene TRBV5-1 combines with J gene TRBJ1-5, with D hard to call. CDR1 and CDR2 from the germline V gene are SGHRS and YFSETQ. V gave up 0 bases and J gave up 3 bases, with 7 bases separating them. CDR3 length: 14 amino acids. The CDR3, as DNA: TGCGCCAGCAGCTTGGGCAGTAACAATCAGCCCCAGCATTTT. It yields the protein CASSLGSNNQPQHF.

This clonotype showed up just a few times. V usage is TRBV27 and J usage is TRBJ1-6, with a weak D call TRBD1 (5 bases). The CDR3 is 15 residues long. Germline V gives CDR1 MNHEY, CDR2 SMNVEV (reference sequence). Deletions cut 5 bases from V and 6 bases from J, with 14 bases between. The CDR3 nucleotides read TGTGCCAGCAGTAAATTAGGGGCAGCTAATTCACCCCTCCACTTT. This translates into CASSKLGAANSPLHF.

Note on this clonotype: This sequence may be a read error, since a much larger clone differs from it by one base. The conserved phenylalanine or tryptophan normally closing the CDR3 is absent here, so this likely arose from a read error. This chain joins TRBV18 and TRBJ2-3; no reliable D call. CDR1 is KGHSH and CDR2 is LQKENI in the germline V gene. Trimming shortened V by 0 bases and J by 3 bases, and 4 bases separated the two germline ends. The CDR3 length is 13 residues. This chain's CDR3 is CASSPPGTDTQYL. CDR3 coding DNA: TGTGCCAGCTCACCACCGGGGACAGATACGCAGTATCTT.

Relative to its sample, this clonotype is medium-sized. The rearrangement joins TRBV7-8 to TRBJ2-6; 7 nucleotides agree with TRBD2. Trimming cost V 5 bases and J 0 bases; bases outside gene matches: 7. Germline V gene lookup returns CDR1 SGHVS and CDR2 FQNEAQ. The CDR3 has 17 residues. CDR3 residues: CASSVLAGFSGANVLTF. CDR3 coding DNA: TGTGCCAGCAGCGTATTAGCGGGCTTCTCTGGGGCCAACGTCCTGACTTTC.

This clonotype is large (0.1 to 1%). The chain links TRBV6-7 to TRBJ1-5; D possibly corresponds to TRBD1 (6 bases). TRBV6-7 is annotated as an ORF whose role is uncertain. Trimming took off 6 bases at V and 9 bases at J, with 15 bases between the two ends. CDR3 size: 13 residues. CDR3: CASRGQGVWPQHF. CDR3 sequence (DNA): TGTGCCAGCAGGGGACAAGGAGTTTGGCCCCAGCATTTT.

This clonotype is large in the sample. The chain couples TRBV4-1 to TRBJ2-7; perhaps TRBD1 as D (5 bases). The CDR3 consists of 17 residues. The V and J ends lost 0 bases and 2 bases respectively, with 17 bases between them. The germline gives CDR1 MGHRA, CDR2 YSYEKL. DNA for the CDR3: TGCGCCAGCAGCCAAGAGCTGCTGGTACAGGCAACCTACGAGCAGTACTTC. Residues: CASSQELLVQATYEQYF.

Sample share makes this clonotype medium-sized. This chain connects TRBV12-3 or TRBV12-4 to TRBJ1-5, with TRBD1 as a possible D gene (5 bases). The CDR3 spans 18 residues. Deletions cut 7 bases from V and 0 bases from J, with 22 bases between. CDR3 coding DNA: TGTGCCAGCACCATGACAGTGGGGTTCATTAATAGCAATCAGCCCCAGCATTTT. This sequence encodes CASTMTVGFINSNQPQHF.

By share, this clonotype ranks as large. The chain carries TRBV5-1 and TRBJ2-7; maybe TRBD1 (6 bases). Between the trimmed V and J ends, which lost 5 bases and 9 bases, there was a span of 21 bases. Germline CDR1 reads SGHRS; CDR2 reads YFSETQ. The CDR3 length is 14 residues. The CDR3 DNA is TGCGCCAGCAGATTCAGTGACAGGACTGATGTGCAGTACTTC. Translation: CASRFSDRTDVQYF.

This clonotype was recorded a few times. This sequence joins TRBV7-3 and TRBJ2-3; D might be TRBD2 (6 bases). V lost 0 bases to trimming and J lost 0 bases, with 7 bases between them. Looked up from germline, CDR1 is SGHTA and CDR2 is FQGTGA. This CDR3 has 15 residues. CDR3 loop: CASSLTAGSTDTQYF. CDR3 nucleotide sequence: TGTGCCAGCAGCTTAACGGCGGGGAGCACAGATACGCAGTATTTT.

This clonotype is medium-sized (0.01 to 0.1%) by share. The CDR3 DNA is TGCAGCACACGGGCCGGTGGAAACGAGCAGTACTTC. It is translated as CSTRAGGNEQYF. This rearrangement joins TRBV29-1 to TRBJ2-7; D is unresolved. Trimming took off 8 bases at V and 5 bases at J, with 16 bases between the two ends. This CDR3 region has 12 residues. The germline V gene has CDR1 SQVTM and CDR2 ANQGSEA.

This clonotype is medium-sized within its sample. The chain carries TRBV20-1 and TRBJ2-5, with D possibly TRBD1 on 6 matching bases. V shed 5 bases and J shed 4 bases, with 14 bases lying between them. The CDR3 totals 13 residues. Per germline, CDR1 DFQATT and CDR2 SNEGSKA (reference sequence). The CDR3 is CSAGTGWGETQYF. Written as DNA, the CDR3 is TGCAGTGCTGGAACAGGGTGGGGAGAGACCCAGTACTTC.

In its sample, this clonotype ranks as medium-sized. The chain links TRBV20-1 to TRBJ1-4; D unclear. V was shortened by 6 bases and J by 6 bases, with 17 bases between the two germline ends. The germline CDR1 and CDR2 sequences are DFQATT and SNEGSKA (reference sequence). The CDR3 loop spans 14 amino acids. CDR3 nucleotides: TGCAGTGCCCACACCTGGGCCTCCGATGAAAAACTGTTTTTT. This gives the protein CSAHTWASDEKLFF.